The 27 T cell receptor beta chains below all came from one sample that was sequenced in a study of blood T cell repertoires in COVID-19. Clones were read by immunoSEQ multiplex PCR, and TCRdb kept only the in-frame ones, dropping some. The sample has roughly 320,000 clones, around 86% seen once. Sequenced input: peripheral blood. These receptor sequences come from a man aged 65-85 years with acute or convalescent COVID-19.

The V and J genes are TRBV4-3 and TRBJ2-5; D perhaps matches TRBD2 (5 bases). Germline values: CDR1 LGHNA, CDR2 YSLEER. The CDR3 sequence is 13 residues long. V lost 1 base, J lost 7 bases, and 10 bases lay in between. CDR3 amino acids: CASSQVTRGTQYF. CDR3 nucleotide sequence: TGCGCCAGCAGCCAAGTAACTCGGGGGACCCAGTACTTC.

The chain carries TRBV3-1 (or the pseudogene TRBV3-2) and TRBJ2-3; 7 bases fit TRBD2. The V segment lost 4 bases and the J segment 3 bases; nucleotides outside the gene matches: 10. The CDR3 contains 16 residues. Germline lookup yields CDR1 LGHDT and CDR2 YNNKEL (reference sequence). CDR3 in amino acids: CASSPRAGVLTDTQYF. DNA for the CDR3: TGTGCCAGCAGCCCCAGGGCGGGGGTCCTAACAGATACGCAGTATTTT.

Details on this clone: The sample holds other DNA sequences that translate to the same CDR3. V and J are TRBV19 and TRBJ1-5; D is uncertain. CDR3 size: 12 residues. Trimming cost V 3 bases and J 7 bases, with 7 bases left between them. Per germline, CDR1 LNHDA and CDR2 SQIVND (reference sequence). The CDR3 DNA is TGTGCCAGTAGTATGGGCGGGCAGCCCCAGCATTTT. This codes for CASSMGGQPQHF.

The chain is built from TRBV6-5 and TRBJ2-7; D is perhaps TRBD2 (6 bases). The CDR3 spans 13 residues. CDR1 MNHEY and CDR2 SVGAGI come from the germline V gene. Trimming left V 6 bases short and J 7 bases short, with 16 bases between. This chain's CDR3 is CASRRGLLFEQYF. CDR3 DNA: TGTGCCAGCAGACGCGGACTATTGTTTGAGCAGTACTTC.

The chain uses TRBV7-3 and TRBJ1-2, with TRBD1 matching over 9 bases. Per germline, CDR1 SGHTA and CDR2 FQGTGA. Trimming removed 3 bases from V and 2 bases from J; junction bases left unmatched: 1. The CDR3 length is 14 residues. DNA of the CDR3: TGTGCCAGCAGCTTGACAGGGGGAAACTATGGCTACACCTTC. Protein: CASSLTGGNYGYTF.

This clone showed up just a few times. The chain joins TRBV3-1 (or the pseudogene TRBV3-2) to TRBJ1-3, with unresolved D. Germline CDR1 reads LGHDT; CDR2 reads YNNKEL (reference sequence). The germline V and J ends were trimmed by 1 base and 2 bases, with 3 bases remaining between them. This CDR3 has 13 residues. The CDR3 loop is CASSQAAGNTIYF. The DNA for the CDR3 is TGTGCCAGCAGCCAAGCCGCTGGAAACACCATATATTTT.

The chain links TRBV7-2 to TRBJ1-6, with TRBD1 matching 7 bases. Trimming removed 1 base from V and 10 bases from J; junction bases left unmatched: 13. Germline V lookup: CDR1 SGHTA, CDR2 FQGNSA. The CDR3 totals 17 residues. The DNA of the CDR3 is TGTGCCAGCAGCTTAGGGCCCATGGCAGGGGGGTTCTCACCCCTCCACTTT. This translates into CASSLGPMAGGFSPLHF.

The rearrangement links TRBV7-2 to TRBJ1-1; possible D gene TRBD1, 5 bases. With 3 bases removed from V and 11 bases from J, the gap between germline ends came to 13 bases. The germline gives CDR1 SGHTA, CDR2 FQGNSA. The CDR3 covers 12 residues. The CDR3, as DNA: TGTGCCAGCAGCTTGCCAGGGTTCCAGGCTTTCTTT. This codes for CASSLPGFQAFF.

The chain joins TRBV6-1 to TRBJ2-7, with a tentative D call TRBD2 (5 bases). With 2 bases removed from V and 5 bases from J, the gap between germline ends came to 16 bases. Germline CDR1 is MNHNS and CDR2 is SASEGT. This CDR3 region has 15 residues. CDR3 sequence reads: CASSELAGSWNEQYF. In DNA form, the CDR3 reads TGTGCCAGCAGTGAACTCGCGGGTAGTTGGAACGAGCAGTACTTC.

Worth noting for this clone: Within the sample, other DNA sequences also encode this same CDR3. The rearrangement joins TRBV6-1 to TRBJ2-7, with 8 nucleotides matching TRBD2. Germline V gene data show CDR1 as MNHNS and CDR2 as SASEGT. The ends lost 3 bases at V and 0 bases at J; junction bases unmatched: 10. This CDR3 comprises 17 residues. The CDR3 DNA reads TGTGCCAGCAGTGATAGGGGGACTAGTGGAGCCTCCTACGAGCAGTACTTC. Its protein is CASSDRGTSGASYEQYF.

The CDR3, as DNA: TGTGCCAGCAGCTTCAGGGGCAACTATAATGAAAAACTGTTTTTT. Residues: CASSFRGNYNEKLFF. The chain employs TRBV7-8 and TRBJ1-4; D may be TRBD1 (6 bases). The CDR3 covers 15 residues. CDR1 is SGHVS and CDR2 is FQNEAQ in the germline V gene. Between the trimmed V and J ends, which lost 3 bases and 4 bases, there was a span of 12 bases.

V is TRBV7-2 and J is TRBJ1-2; 8 bases line up with TRBD1. V lost 5 bases and J lost 5; bases outside the gene matches: 4. The CDR3 consists of 13 residues. The V gene's germline CDR1 is SGHTA and CDR2 FQGNSA. The CDR3 loop is CASSRQGYYGYTF. Here the CDR3 DNA reads TGTGCCAGCAGCCGACAGGGGTATTATGGCTACACCTTC.

The chain recombines TRBV28 with TRBJ2-7, with a tentative D call TRBD2 (5 bases). This CDR3 contains 14 residues. Trimming took 6 bases from V and 2 from J, leaving 14 bases between them. Germline-derived CDR1 and CDR2 are MDHEN and SYDVKM. CDR3 DNA sequence: TGTGCCAGCAGCCTAATCCGGGGAACCTACGAGCAGTACTTC. Protein: CASSLIRGTYEQYF. Together with reference TRBV28 and TRBJ2-7, the CDR3 gives the full variable domain: DVKVTQSSRYLVKRTGEKVFLECVQDMDHENMFWYRQDPGLGLRLIYFSYDVKMKEKGDIPEGYSVSREKKERFSLILESASTNQTSMYLCASSLIRGTYEQYFGPGTRLTVT.

The genes are TRBV18 and TRBJ2-1, with 12 bases identical to TRBD1. This CDR3 contains 19 residues. J gave up 3 bases and V 1 base, and 10 bases lay outside the gene matches. Germline values: CDR1 KGHSH, CDR2 LQKENI. As DNA, the CDR3 is TGTGCCAGCTCACCACTCCCCGGGACAGGGGGCCGGAACTACAATGAGCAGTTCTTC. Translating it yields CASSPLPGTGGRNYNEQFF. Variable domain in full (rest from reference TRBV18 and TRBJ2-1): NAGVMQNPRHLVRRRGQEARLRCSPMKGHSHVYWYRQLPEEGLKFMVYLQKENIIDESGMPKERFSAEFPKEGPSILRIQQVVRGDSAAYFCASSPLPGTGGRNYNEQFFGPGTRLTVL.

The rearrangement joins TRBV28 to TRBJ2-2; 7 bases agree with TRBD1. Germline CDR1 and CDR2: MDHEN and SYDVKM. CDR3 length: 13 residues. V shed 1 base, J shed 10 bases, and the junction held 3 bases outside the gene matches. Here the CDR3 DNA reads TGTGCCAGCAGTTTATTAGGGACAGCGGAGCTGTTTTTT. The encoded protein is CASSLLGTAELFF.

V and J are TRBV7-9 and TRBJ2-6, with 8 bases fitting TRBD1. The germline gives CDR1 SEHNR, CDR2 FQNEAQ (reference sequence). V shed 4 bases and J 0 bases; nucleotides not matched to a gene: 11. This CDR3 has 19 amino acids. CDR3 protein: CASSSAYGTGYSGANVLTF. The CDR3 DNA is TGTGCCAGCAGCTCAGCCTATGGGACAGGTTACTCTGGGGCCAACGTCCTGACTTTC.

CDR3 nucleotide sequence: TGCGCCAGCAGCTTGGACAGGGCGGGAGGCAATGAGCAGTTCTTC. Its translation is CASSLDRAGGNEQFF. This chain links TRBV5-1 with TRBJ2-1; 8 bases line up with TRBD2. The V and J ends lost 0 bases and 6 bases, in that order; junction bases with no gene match: 5. CDR1 and CDR2 (germline): SGHRS, YFSETQ. CDR3 length: 15 residues.

This chain connects TRBV2 to TRBJ2-7; 9 positions agree with TRBD2. The trim removed 2 bases at V and 3 bases at J, leaving 5 bases unmatched. Germline values: CDR1 SNHLY, CDR2 FYNNEI. The CDR3 runs to 15 residues. The CDR3 DNA reads as TGTGCCAGCAGTGAATATAGCGGGAGCTACTACGAGCAGTACTTC. Amino acids: CASSEYSGSYYEQYF.

The J gene is TRBJ2-7, the V gene TRBV5-4; 10 bases map to TRBD1. CDR3 size: 15 residues. The germline gives CDR1 SGHNT, CDR2 YYREEE (reference sequence). The V gene end was trimmed by 0 bases and the J gene end by 4 bases; junction bases not matched to a gene: 4. The CDR3 region has the DNA TGTGCCAGCAGCTTGGGACAGGGGGCTGAGTACGAGCAGTACTTC. Its protein is CASSLGQGAEYEQYF. The full variable domain, rest sourced from reference TRBV5-4 and TRBJ2-7, is ETGVTQSPTHLIKTRGQQVTLRCSSQSGHNTVSWYQQALGQGPQFIFQYYREEENGRGNFPPRFSGLQFPNYSSELNVNALELDDSALYLCASSLGQGAEYEQYFGPGTRLTVT.

The table lists this clone with a count of one. V usage is TRBV4-3 and J usage is TRBJ2-7, with 9 bases identical to TRBD2. V lost 9 bases to trimming and J lost 0 bases; unmatched junction nucleotides: 12. Germline V lookup: CDR1 LGHNA, CDR2 YSLEER. The CDR3 totals 16 residues. The CDR3 DNA reads as TGCGCCAGGGGCATAATTTGCGGGAGGGCCTCCTACGAGCAGTACTTC. Translated: CARGIICGRASYEQYF.

This chain joins TRBV9 and TRBJ2-2; the D is unclear. The germline V gene encodes CDR1 SGDLS and CDR2 YYNGEE. V lost 3 bases to trimming and J lost 3 bases, with 12 bases between them. CDR3 length equals 15 residues. CDR3 in amino acids: CASSGWARDTGELFF. CDR3 nucleotide sequence: TGTGCCAGCAGCGGGTGGGCTCGAGACACCGGGGAGCTGTTTTTT. The variable domain in full, completed from reference TRBV9 and TRBJ2-2, reads DSGVTQTPKHLITATGQRVTLRCSPRSGDLSVYWYQQSLDQGLQFLIQYYNGEERAKGNILERFSAQQFPDLHSELNLSSLELGDSALYFCASSGWARDTGELFFGEGSRLTVL.

CDR3 nucleotide sequence: TGTGCCAGCAGCTTTCCGCCTGCAGGGTTCACAGATACGCAGTATTTT. It is translated as CASSFPPAGFTDTQYF. This chain uses TRBV28 with TRBJ2-3; tentative D call: TRBD1 (5 bases). CDR3 length: 16 residues. V was trimmed by 6 bases and J by 2 bases, leaving 18 bases between them. The V gene's germline CDR1 is MDHEN and CDR2 SYDVKM.

The chain combines TRBV18 with TRBJ1-5; no reliable D call. Germline CDR1 reads KGHSH; CDR2 reads LQKENI. CDR3 size: 12 residues. The germline V and J ends were trimmed by 0 bases and 10 bases, with 7 bases remaining between them. The CDR3 loop reads CASSPPEGPQHF. CDR3 DNA: TGTGCCAGCTCACCACCGGAGGGTCCCCAGCATTTT.

J is TRBJ1-5 and V is TRBV18, with 7 positions matching TRBD1. The CDR3 contains 13 residues. Germline loops: CDR1 KGHSH, CDR2 LQKENI. V lost 2 bases and J lost 5; bases outside the gene matches: 0. The CDR3 spells CASSPTGDQPQHF. The DNA of the CDR3 is TGTGCCAGCTCACCAACAGGGGATCAGCCCCAGCATTTT.

CDR3 in amino acids: CASSLHPVGETQYF. CDR3 coding DNA: TGCGCCAGCAGCTTACACCCCGTCGGGGAGACCCAGTACTTC. The chain has TRBV5-1 and TRBJ2-5; D not certain. Trimming removed 2 bases from V and 5 bases from J, with 13 bases in between. Germline-derived CDR1 and CDR2 are SGHRS and YFSETQ. The length of the CDR3 is 14 residues.

V is TRBV4-3 and J is TRBJ1-1; D gene ambiguous. The CDR3 has 13 residues. The V end lost 2 bases, the J end lost 3 bases, and 7 bases lay between the germline ends. Germline assignment: CDR1 LGHNA and CDR2 YSLEER. DNA of the CDR3: TGCGCCAGCAGCCAACAAACAGACACTGAAGCTTTCTTT. This gives the protein CASSQQTDTEAFF.

The chain employs TRBV2 and TRBJ2-3; 9 bases are a match to TRBD2. Germline V gene sequence: CDR1 SNHLY, CDR2 FYNNEI. The J segment lost 1 base and the V segment lost 5 bases, leaving 1 base of the junction unmatched. CDR3 length: 14 residues. CDR3 DNA sequence: TGTGCCAGCAGTAGACTAGCGGGCACAGATACGCAGTATTTT. This sequence encodes CASSRLAGTDTQYF.